This record looks at one T cell receptor beta chain sequence and its context. Its antigen is as yet unknown. Reverse transcription of roughly 0.5 to 1 ug RNA used random hexamers. Amplification of TCR beta CDR3 was carried out by immunoSEQ multiplex PCR, which covered 54 Vbeta and 13 Jbeta segments. From the immunoSEQ multiplex PCR reads, TCRdb called clonotypes with MiXCR, one entry per CDR3 protein. The top ten clones hold over 0.25% of a sample with about 140,000 distinct CDR3 sequences, 94% of them seen once. CDR3 length equals 14 residues. V gave up 5 bases and J gave up 5 bases; unmatched junction bases: 4. This record belongs to a study of CD8 T cells in Susac syndrome. The study, taken as a whole, reports: The study recognized that its TCR sequencing and HLA analysis covered a relatively small number of individuals.

In contrast to the negatively isolated CD8+ and CD4+ T cells, TEMRA cells were FACS-enriched. This sequence was found in a human donor in good health. The chain recombines TRBV12-3 or TRBV12-4 with TRBJ1-4; 8 bases agree with TRBD1. The sample consisted of CD8+ T cells from PBMCs. CDR3 DNA: TGTGCCAGCAGTATCGGACAGGGAAATGAAAAACTGTTTTTT. Its translation: CASSIGQGNEKLFF.